A selection of T cell receptor beta chains follows, all from one sample in a study of blood T cell repertoires in COVID-19. Some clones are missing from TCRdb's copy, which holds only in-frame ones; the method was immunoSEQ multiplex PCR. The sample holds a few hundred thousand clones, about 85% seen once. The sample was peripheral blood. Receptors originate from a man between 40 and 49 years old with acute or convalescent COVID-19. Each CDR3 is given with its conserved first and last residue. D genes are given only for firm matches. A clone size is listed for some rows: how often the clone was seen (once, few, many), or a class if it is expanded.

TRBV9	-	TRBJ1-2	TRBD1	CASNEGTGANYGYTF	TGTGCCAGCAACGAGGGGACAGGAGCTAACTATGGCTACACCTTC
TRBV19	-	TRBJ1-6	-	CASSTPGGSSPLHF	TGTGCCAGTAGTACCCCGGGGGGTAGCTCACCCCTCCACTTT
TRBV6-5	-	TRBJ1-1	-	CASSLLSSNTEAFF	TGTGCCAGCAGTCTCCTAAGTTCGAACACTGAAGCTTTCTTT
TRBV4-2	-	TRBJ1-5	-	CASSQDWDTSNQPQHF	TGTGCCAGCAGCCAAGATTGGGACACAAGCAATCAGCCCCAGCATTTT
TRBV18	once	TRBJ1-1	-	CASSPPGNTEAFF	TGTGCCAGCTCACCACCCGGGAACACTGAAGCTTTCTTT
TRBV2	-	TRBJ2-5	TRBD1	CASSEGQGDETQYF	TGTGCCAGCAGTGAGGGACAGGGGGATGAGACCCAGTACTTC
TRBV9	-	TRBJ2-1	-	CASSVDEGNEQFF	TGTGCCAGCAGCGTAGACGAGGGTAATGAGCAGTTCTTC
TRBV28	once	TRBJ1-1	-	CASSLPRVNTEAFF	TGTGCCAGCAGTTTACCCAGGGTGAACACTGAAGCTTTCTTT
TRBV6-4	-	TRBJ2-7	TRBD2	CASSRTSGGSYEQYF	TGTGCCAGCAGCAGGACTAGCGGGGGCTCCTACGAGCAGTACTTC
TRBV9	-	TRBJ2-3	-	CASSDRELPDTQYF	TGTGCCAGCAGCGACAGGGAATTACCAGATACGCAGTATTTT
TRBV7-3	-	TRBJ2-1	-	CASSPRTGNEQFF	TGTGCCAGCAGCCCTCGGACTGGAAATGAGCAGTTCTTC
TRBV10-3	-	TRBJ1-5	-	CAISESGAYNQPQHF	TGTGCCATCAGTGAGTCAGGGGCCTACAATCAGCCCCAGCATTTT
TRBV27	-	TRBJ1-1	-	CASSLGGGTEAFF	TGTGCCAGCAGTTTGGGGGGAGGCACTGAAGCTTTCTTT
TRBV18	once	TRBJ2-7	-	CASSPALSQDEQYF	TGTGCCAGCTCACCAGCCCTTAGTCAAGACGAGCAGTACTTC
TRBV16	few	TRBJ1-1	TRBD1	CASSSGQGGTEAFF	TGTGCCAGCAGCTCTGGACAGGGGGGGACTGAAGCTTTCTTT
TRBV7-2	-	TRBJ2-1	-	CASSESGNEQFF	TGTGCCAGCAGCGAGTCCGGGAATGAGCAGTTCTTC
TRBV7-6	-	TRBJ1-5	-	CASSLEERQPQHF	TGTGCCAGCAGCTTAGAGGAGAGGCAGCCCCAGCATTTT
TRBV5-1	few	TRBJ1-2	TRBD1	CASSGTVYYGYTF	TGCGCCAGCAGCGGGACAGTCTACTATGGCTACACCTTC
TRBV6-5	few	TRBJ1-2	-	CASSYAGYGYTF	TGTGCCAGCAGTTACGCGGGGTATGGCTACACCTTC
TRBV19	-	TRBJ1-1	-	CASSMGGTPNTEAFF	TGTGCCAGTAGTATGGGCGGGACGCCGAACACTGAAGCTTTCTTT
TRBV9	-	TRBJ1-2	-	CASSVEGGRGYTF	TGTGCCAGCAGCGTAGAGGGAGGGCGCGGCTACACCTTC
TRBV19	-	TRBJ1-2	-	CASSIQGWYGYTF	TGTGCCAGTAGTATACAGGGGTGGTATGGCTACACCTTC
TRBV5-1	once	TRBJ1-2	-	CASSPGGSAGYTF	TGCGCCAGCAGCCCGGGGGGGAGTGCCGGCTACACCTTC
TRBV7-3	-	TRBJ2-2	TRBD2	CASSLDQRGGPGELFF	TGTGCCAGCAGCTTAGACCAGCGGGGGGGCCCCGGGGAGCTGTTTTTT
TRBV5-4	-	TRBJ1-1	-	CASSLGGGLRDTEAFF	TGTGCCAGCAGCTTGGGCGGAGGGTTGCGTGACACTGAAGCTTTCTTT
TRBV4-1	-	TRBJ2-7	TRBD2	CASSQREGYEQYF	TGCGCCAGCAGCCAACGGGAGGGGTACGAGCAGTACTTC
TRBV6-5	-	TRBJ1-5	TRBD1	CASGTVNQPQHF	TGTGCCAGCGGGACAGTCAATCAGCCCCAGCATTTT
TRBV27	-	TRBJ1-1	TRBD1	CASSLGQGSEAFF	TGTGCCAGCAGTTTGGGACAGGGTAGTGAAGCTTTCTTT
TRBV5-1	-	TRBJ2-5	-	CASSLAASGGGIQGTQYF	TGCGCCAGCAGCTTGGCGGCTAGCGGAGGGGGAATCCAGGGGACCCAGTACTTC
TRBV2	-	TRBJ2-3	TRBD2	CASGPARGGSDTQYF	TGTGCCAGCGGACCTGCGCGGGGGGGTTCAGATACGCAGTATTTT
TRBV5-1	-	TRBJ2-5	-	CASSSNRGAGETQYF	TGCGCCAGCAGTTCCAACCGGGGGGCCGGCGAGACCCAGTACTTC
TRBV18	-	TRBJ2-5	-	CASSPTGDQETQYF	TGTGCCAGCTCACCTACCGGGGACCAAGAGACCCAGTACTTC
TRBV10-1	few	TRBJ1-4	-	CASSESSGVWEKLFF	TGCGCCAGCAGTGAGTCGTCCGGAGTGTGGGAAAAACTGTTTTTT
TRBV6-4	-	TRBJ1-2	-	CASSPSNGLGYTF	TGTGCCAGCAGCCCCAGCAATGGGCTCGGCTACACCTTC
TRBV6-2/TRBV6-3	-	TRBJ1-5	TRBD1	CAGSPGQDRAQPQHF	TGTGCCGGCAGCCCCGGACAGGACCGAGCTCAGCCCCAGCATTTT
TRBV3-1/TRBV3-2	-	TRBJ1-2	TRBD1	CASSQEGTAIYGYTF	TGTGCCAGCAGCCAAGAAGGGACAGCAATCTATGGCTACACCTTC
TRBV18	-	TRBJ1-1	TRBD1	CASSPGQGHAFF	TGTGCCAGCTCACCGGGACAGGGTCATGCTTTCTTT
TRBV19	-	TRBJ1-6	TRBD1	CASSTETGDNSPLHF	TGTGCCAGTAGTACTGAGACAGGGGATAATTCACCCCTCCACTTT
TRBV2	-	TRBJ1-6	TRBD1	CASSGDRGNSPLHF	TGTGCCAGCAGCGGGGACAGGGGAAATTCACCCCTCCACTTT